These 13 T cell receptor beta chains were sequenced from one sample in a study of human T cells and chemical hapten exposure listed by TCRdb under 2021. The sample's time point, from its label and the paper: patch test 3, about 24 weeks after DPC sensitization. Reading the label with the study, this specimen's treatment or condition is: therapeutic diphenylcyclopropenone sensitization with weekly scalp DPC. The library was prepared using RACE. The data were produced on a NextSeq 500. The public reads were reprocessed in TCRdb via fastp at Q25 and MiXCR, keeping in-frame beta chains. Under each unique CDR3 protein, matching rows form one entry showing the most common genes and DNA. The sample table lists about 30,000 distinct CDR3 sequences, 4.5% to 7.5% of them with a count of one. Together, the top ten hold around 5% of the sample. The sample consisted of whole blood, taken in connection with sensitization to the hapten diphenylcyclopropenone (DPC). These receptors came from a man aged 25 to 45 with alopecia areata. Some clones in this sample may be carry-over from other donors' samples.

This clonotype came up a few times. The rearrangement joins TRBV28 to TRBJ2-4; D is perhaps TRBD2 (6 bases). Trimming took off 6 bases at V and 6 bases at J, with 9 bases between the two ends. The CDR3 totals 12 residues. The germline V gene encodes CDR1 MDHEN and CDR2 SYDVKM. The CDR3: CASRRDGNIQYF. DNA for the CDR3: TGTGCCAGCAGGCGGGACGGAAACATTCAGTACTTC. Full variable domain (missing parts from reference TRBV28 and TRBJ2-4): DVKVTQSSRYLVKRTGEKVFLECVQDMDHENMFWYRQDPGLGLRLIYFSYDVKMKEKGDIPEGYSVSREKKERFSLILESASTNQTSMYLCASRRDGNIQYFGAGTRLSVL.

This clonotype was picked up many times. This chain links TRBV20-1 with TRBJ2-1; 9 positions agree with TRBD2. The V gene end was trimmed by 4 bases and the J gene end by 2 bases; junction bases not matched to a gene: 9. Looked up from germline, CDR1 is DFQATT and CDR2 is SNEGSKA (reference sequence). The CDR3 spans 16 residues. CDR3 DNA sequence: TGCAGTGCTACCCACTCTAGCGGGGTTACCTACAATGAGCAGTTCTTC. Its translation is CSATHSSGVTYNEQFF.

In this sample, this clonotype turned up many times. V usage is TRBV3-1 and J usage is TRBJ2-1, with D tentatively TRBD1 (7 bases). The V and J ends lost 0 bases and 8 bases respectively, with 17 bases between them. The germline gives CDR1 LGHDT, CDR2 YNNKEL (reference sequence). The CDR3 is 16 residues long. CDR3 in amino acids: CASSQDQGGWGDEQFF. The CDR3 DNA sequence: TGTGCCAGCAGCCAAGATCAAGGGGGCTGGGGGGATGAGCAGTTCTTC.

This clonotype was seen ten or more times. V gene TRBV29-1 combines with J gene TRBJ1-1; 7 nucleotides agree with TRBD1. The junction had 8 bases not matched to a gene; V was cut back by 5 bases and J by 5 bases. The CDR3 length is 13 residues. Germline V gene sequence: CDR1 SQVTM, CDR2 ANQGSEA. The CDR3 protein is CSVTGVQGTEAFF. The CDR3 DNA is TGCAGCGTTACCGGTGTACAGGGGACTGAAGCTTTCTTT. Supplemented by reference TRBV29-1 and TRBJ1-1, the full variable domain reads SAVISQKPSRDICQRGTSLTIQCQVDSQVTMMFWYRQQPGQSLTLIATANQGSEATYESGFVIDKFPISRPNLTFSTLTVSNMSPEDSSIYLCSVTGVQGTEAFFGQGTRLTVV.

At least ten counts were recorded for this clonotype. The chain links TRBV6-5 to TRBJ2-7; D gene unclear. The germline V and J ends were trimmed by 2 bases and 1 base, with 9 bases remaining between them. The germline V gene has CDR1 MNHEY and CDR2 SVGAGI. This CDR3 contains 14 residues. CDR3: CASSYGPDSYEQYF. CDR3 DNA: TGTGCCAGCAGTTACGGTCCGGATTCCTACGAGCAGTACTTC.

This clonotype was detected a few times. The chain links TRBV7-9 to TRBJ1-2; D is unclear. Germline V gene lookup returns CDR1 SEHNR and CDR2 FQNEAQ (reference sequence). Trimming removed 1 base from V and 8 bases from J, with 5 bases in between. The CDR3 has 11 amino acids. This CDR3 is CASSLGIGYTF. DNA for the CDR3: TGTGCCAGCAGCTTAGGGATCGGCTACACCTTC.

This clonotype was seen many times. The chain combines TRBV3-1 with TRBJ1-5; the D gene is possibly TRBD1 (6 bases). This CDR3 is 13 amino acids long. Trimming left V 4 bases short and J 4 bases short, with 8 bases between. Germline values: CDR1 LGHDT, CDR2 YNNKEL (reference sequence). This CDR3 reads CASSRTANQPQHF. The DNA of the CDR3 is TGTGCCAGCAGCCGGACAGCGAATCAGCCCCAGCATTTT.

This clonotype has ten or more counts. The chain recombines TRBV19 with TRBJ2-5, with a possible D match to TRBD1 (7 bases). Germline V CDR1 and CDR2: LNHDA, SQIVND (reference sequence). The CDR3 has 15 residues. Trimming cost V 1 base and J 2 bases, with 11 bases left between them. The CDR3 DNA reads as TGTGCCAGTAGTATAGGGGCAGGGGGGCAAGAGACCCAGTACTTC. As protein: CASSIGAGGQETQYF. Full variable domain (remainder filled in from reference TRBV19 and TRBJ2-5): DGGITQSPKYLFRKEGQNVTLSCEQNLNHDAMYWYRQDPGQGLRLIYYSQIVNDFQKGDIAEGYSVSREKKESFPLTVTSAQKNPTAFYLCASSIGAGGQETQYFGPGTRLLVL.

The table lists this clonotype with a few counts. The V call is TRBV7-9, the J call TRBJ2-2; D possibly corresponds to TRBD1 (5 bases). The CDR3 loop spans 15 amino acids. CDR1 and CDR2 from the germline V gene are SEHNR and FQNEAQ (reference sequence). Trimming shortened V by 5 bases and J by 0 bases, and 10 bases separated the two germline ends. CDR3 in DNA: TGTGCCAGCAGCCCGCGACAGACGAACACCGGGGAGCTGTTTTTT. It is translated as CASSPRQTNTGELFF.

This clonotype is medium-sized in the sample. The chain recombines TRBV24-1 with TRBJ2-1, with 7 bases matching TRBD2. Germline CDR1 KGHDR, CDR2 SFDVKD. V lost 10 bases to trimming and J lost 5 bases; unmatched junction nucleotides: 10. This CDR3 comprises 14 residues. In DNA, the CDR3 is TGTGCCACTAAGACTAGCCCTCCGAACAATGAGCAGTTCTTC. It codes for CATKTSPPNNEQFF.

This clonotype was found many times. V gene TRBV2 combines with J gene TRBJ2-2; D may be TRBD1 (5 bases). This CDR3 spans 16 amino acids. Per germline, CDR1 SNHLY and CDR2 FYNNEI. The ends were cut back, 1 base at V and 0 bases at J, with 9 bases in the middle. CDR3 sequence reads: CASSEGRAANTGELFF. The CDR3 DNA is TGTGCCAGCAGTGAAGGCAGGGCTGCGAACACCGGGGAGCTGTTTTTT.

This clonotype was detected many times. The chain employs TRBV27 and TRBJ2-2; D remains ambiguous. This CDR3 is built from 15 residues. The V end was cut by 3 bases, the J end by 6 bases, with 14 bases between. Germline V lookup: CDR1 MNHEY, CDR2 SMNVEV (reference sequence). CDR3 sequence (DNA): TGTGCCAGCAGTTTGGCCTCCTCGGCCTCCGGGGAGCTGTTTTTT. As protein: CASSLASSASGELFF.

This clonotype has at least ten counts. This chain links TRBV18 with TRBJ2-7; 8 nucleotides match TRBD1. Germline CDR1 is KGHSH and CDR2 is LQKENI. This CDR3 has 17 amino acids. V shed 0 bases and J 0 bases; nucleotides not matched to a gene: 7. The CDR3 nucleotides read TGTGCCAGCTCACCACCCACGGGGACAGGATTCTCCTACGAGCAGTACTTC. Its translation: CASSPPTGTGFSYEQYF.